Sequencing of this T cell receptor beta chain was carried out in a study of immune cell composition in non-small cell lung cancer. Points from the study as a whole: Roughly 80% of squamous and roughly 34% of adenocarcinoma cases had tumour-associated clones >0.5%. Lung squamous cell carcinoma tumours had significantly higher top 10 clone scores and productive clonality than lung adenocarcinoma. Smoking pack-years did not significantly correlate with tumour TCR-beta clonality.

A word on this clone: Its target is unknown.

Germline V gene sequence: CDR1 SNHLY, CDR2 FYNNEI. Trimming stripped 5 bases from V and 0 bases from J, with 16 bases between. The CDR3 is made up of 16 amino acids. The assay was immunoSEQ multiplex PCR, and TCRdb's table has in-frame clones only and misses some. The sample holds some 1,800 clones; 80% to 85% are singletons and the top ten take approximately 10%. Material: lung tumor tissue. V gene TRBV2 combines with J gene TRBJ1-2; possibly TRBD1 for D (6 bases). The receptor was isolated from a human donor with non-small cell lung cancer. The CDR3 spells CASSPTGGQANYGYTF. The DNA of the CDR3 is TGTGCCAGCAGTCCTACCGGGGGGCAAGCTAACTATGGCTACACCTTC. Using reference TRBV2 and TRBJ1-2 for the parts outside the CDR3, the full variable domain is EPEVTQTPSHQVTQMGQEVILRCVPISNHLYFYWYRQILGQKVEFLVSFYNNEISEKSEIFDDQFSVERPDGSNFTLKIRSTKLEDSAMYFCASSPTGGQANYGYTFGSGTRLTVV.